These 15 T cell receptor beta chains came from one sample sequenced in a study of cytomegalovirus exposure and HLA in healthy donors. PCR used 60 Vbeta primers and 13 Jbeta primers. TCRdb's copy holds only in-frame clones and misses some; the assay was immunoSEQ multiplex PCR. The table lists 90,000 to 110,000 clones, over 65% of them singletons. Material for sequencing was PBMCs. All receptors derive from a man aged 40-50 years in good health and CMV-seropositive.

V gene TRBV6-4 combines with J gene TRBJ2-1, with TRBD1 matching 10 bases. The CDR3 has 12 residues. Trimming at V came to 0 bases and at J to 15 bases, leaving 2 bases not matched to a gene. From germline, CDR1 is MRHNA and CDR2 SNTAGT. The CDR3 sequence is CASSDSGQGWFF. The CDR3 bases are TGTGCCAGCAGTGACTCGGGACAGGGGTGGTTCTTC.

The CDR3 nucleotides read TGTGCCAGCAGCTTAGACTTTAGCTCCTACGAGCAGTACTTC. Amino acid sequence: CASSLDFSSYEQYF. V is TRBV7-9 and J is TRBJ2-7, with no clear D. V was trimmed by 1 base and J by 0 bases, leaving 7 bases between them. The CDR3 runs 14 residues. Per germline, CDR1 SEHNR and CDR2 FQNEAQ (reference sequence).

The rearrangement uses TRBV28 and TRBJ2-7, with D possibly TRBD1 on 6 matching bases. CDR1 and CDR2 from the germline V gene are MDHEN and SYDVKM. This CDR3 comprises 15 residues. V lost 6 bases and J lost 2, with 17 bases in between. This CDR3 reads CASSRAGDTPYEQYF. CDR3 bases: TGTGCCAGCAGCCGTGCCGGGGACACCCCCTACGAGCAGTACTTC.

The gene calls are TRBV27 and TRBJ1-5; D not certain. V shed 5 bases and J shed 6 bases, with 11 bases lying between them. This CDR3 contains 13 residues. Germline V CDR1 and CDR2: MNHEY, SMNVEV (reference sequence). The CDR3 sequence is CASSGVGSQPQHF. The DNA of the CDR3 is TGTGCCAGCAGTGGCGTCGGGTCTCAGCCCCAGCATTTT.

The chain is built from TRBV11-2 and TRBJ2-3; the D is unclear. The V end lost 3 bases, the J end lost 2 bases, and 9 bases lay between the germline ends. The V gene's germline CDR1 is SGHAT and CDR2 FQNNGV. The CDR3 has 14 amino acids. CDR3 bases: TGTGCCAGCAGCTTCTGGGCGATCACAGATACGCAGTATTTT. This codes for CASSFWAITDTQYF.

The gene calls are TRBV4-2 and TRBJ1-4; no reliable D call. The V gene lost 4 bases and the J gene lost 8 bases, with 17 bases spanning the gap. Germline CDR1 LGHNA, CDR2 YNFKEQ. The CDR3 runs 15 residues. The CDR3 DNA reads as TGTGCCAGCAGCCCTGAGACAACCCGGTGGGAAAAACTGTTTTTT. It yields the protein CASSPETTRWEKLFF.

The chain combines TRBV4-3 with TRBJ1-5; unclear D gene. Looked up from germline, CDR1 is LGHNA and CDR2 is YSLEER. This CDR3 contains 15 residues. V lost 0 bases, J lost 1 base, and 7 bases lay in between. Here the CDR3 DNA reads TGCGCCAGCAGCCAAGACTGGGCGAGCAATCAGCCCCAGCATTTT. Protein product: CASSQDWASNQPQHF.

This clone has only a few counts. The chain's CDR3 is CASSQNQFDRGRGQETQYF. The CDR3 coding sequence is TGTGCCAGCAGCCAAAACCAATTCGACAGGGGGCGAGGCCAAGAGACCCAGTACTTC. The chain joins TRBV5-5 to TRBJ2-5; 10 nucleotides line up with TRBD1. V lost 4 bases to trimming and J lost 1 base; unmatched junction nucleotides: 16. CDR3 length: 19 amino acids. CDR1 is SGHKS, CDR2 YYEKEE, per germline (reference sequence). The full variable domain, with the rest looked up from reference TRBV5-5 and TRBJ2-5, is DAGVTQSPTHLIKTRGQQVTLRCSPISGHKSVSWYQQVLGQGPQFIFQYYEKEERGRGNFPDRFSARQFPNYSSELNVNALLLGDSALYLCASSQNQFDRGRGQETQYFGPGTRLLVL.

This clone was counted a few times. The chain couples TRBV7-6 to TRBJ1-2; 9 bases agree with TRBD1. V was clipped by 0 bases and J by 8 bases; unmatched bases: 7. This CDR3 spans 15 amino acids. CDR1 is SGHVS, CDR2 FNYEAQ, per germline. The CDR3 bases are TGTGCCAGCAGCTTAGCTAAGGACAGGGGAGGAGGCTACACCTTC. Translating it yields CASSLAKDRGGGYTF.

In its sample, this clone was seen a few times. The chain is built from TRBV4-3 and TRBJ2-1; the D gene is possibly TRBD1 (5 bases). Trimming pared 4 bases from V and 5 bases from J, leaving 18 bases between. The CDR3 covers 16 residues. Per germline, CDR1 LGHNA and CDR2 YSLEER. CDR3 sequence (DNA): TGCGCCAGCAGCCCCCGAGGCTGGGGCTTAAACAATGAGCAGTTCTTC. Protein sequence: CASSPRGWGLNNEQFF.

The CDR3 coding sequence is TGTGCAAGTCGCTTGCGAAACTGGGGGAGGTTAGCCAAAAACATTCAGTACTTC. It codes for CASRLRNWGRLAKNIQYF. This chain joins TRBV12-2 and TRBJ2-4; the table's TRBD2 call for D was not verified on the DNA. TRBV12-2 is a pseudogene. The CDR3 length is 18 residues.

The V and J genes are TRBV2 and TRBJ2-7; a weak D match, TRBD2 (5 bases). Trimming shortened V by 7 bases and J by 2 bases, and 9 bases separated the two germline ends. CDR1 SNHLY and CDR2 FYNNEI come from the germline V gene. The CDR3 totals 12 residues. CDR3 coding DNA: TGTGCCAGCAACGGGGAACCCTACGAGCAGTACTTC. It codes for CASNGEPYEQYF. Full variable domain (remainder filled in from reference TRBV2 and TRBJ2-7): EPEVTQTPSHQVTQMGQEVILRCVPISNHLYFYWYRQILGQKVEFLVSFYNNEISEKSEIFDDQFSVERPDGSNFTLKIRSTKLEDSAMYFCASNGEPYEQYFGPGTRLTVT.

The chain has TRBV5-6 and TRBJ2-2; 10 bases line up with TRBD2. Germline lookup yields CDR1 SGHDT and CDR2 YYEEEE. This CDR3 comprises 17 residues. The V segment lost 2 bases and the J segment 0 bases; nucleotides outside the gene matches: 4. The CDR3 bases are TGTGCCAGCAGCTTAGCGACTAGCGGGTCGAACACCGGGGAGCTGTTTTTT. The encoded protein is CASSLATSGSNTGELFF.

CDR3: CASRYGQGEQYF. For the CDR3, the DNA is TGTGCCAGCAGGTACGGCCAGGGCGAGCAGTACTTC. The V gene is TRBV9, the J gene TRBJ2-7, with D perhaps matching TRBD1 (5 bases). The CDR3 runs to 12 residues. Deletions cut 5 bases from V and 6 bases from J, with 12 bases between. The germline gives CDR1 SGDLS, CDR2 YYNGEE. Variable domain in full (rest from reference TRBV9 and TRBJ2-7): DSGVTQTPKHLITATGQRVTLRCSPRSGDLSVYWYQQSLDQGLQFLIQYYNGEERAKGNILERFSAQQFPDLHSELNLSSLELGDSALYFCASRYGQGEQYFGPGTRLTVT.

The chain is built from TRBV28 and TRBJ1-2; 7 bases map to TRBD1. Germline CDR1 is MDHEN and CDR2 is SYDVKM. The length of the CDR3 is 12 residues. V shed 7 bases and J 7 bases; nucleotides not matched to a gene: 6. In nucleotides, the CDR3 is TGTGCCAGCACCCTCGCAGGGGGTGGCTACACCTTC. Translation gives CASTLAGGGYTF.